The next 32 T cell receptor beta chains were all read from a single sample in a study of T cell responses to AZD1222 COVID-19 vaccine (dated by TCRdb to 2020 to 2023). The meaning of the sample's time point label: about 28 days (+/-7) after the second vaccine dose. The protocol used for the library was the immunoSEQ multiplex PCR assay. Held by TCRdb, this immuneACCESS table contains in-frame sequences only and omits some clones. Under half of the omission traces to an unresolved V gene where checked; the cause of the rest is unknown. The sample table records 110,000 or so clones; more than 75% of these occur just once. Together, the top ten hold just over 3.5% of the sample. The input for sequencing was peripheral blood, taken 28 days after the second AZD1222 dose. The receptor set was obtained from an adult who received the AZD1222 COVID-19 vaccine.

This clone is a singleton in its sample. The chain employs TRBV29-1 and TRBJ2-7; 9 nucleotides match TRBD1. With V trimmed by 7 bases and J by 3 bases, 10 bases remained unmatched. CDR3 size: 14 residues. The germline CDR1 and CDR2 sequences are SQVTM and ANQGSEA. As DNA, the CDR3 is TGCAGCGCCTTACGACAGGGGGGAGGCTACGAGCAGTACTTC. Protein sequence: CSALRQGGGYEQYF.

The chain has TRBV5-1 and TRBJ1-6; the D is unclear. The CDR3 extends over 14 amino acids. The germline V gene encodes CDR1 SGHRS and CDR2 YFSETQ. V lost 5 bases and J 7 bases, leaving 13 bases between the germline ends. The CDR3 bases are TGCGCCAGCAGGTTCGAGCTGGTGAATTCACCCCTCCACTTT. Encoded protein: CASRFELVNSPLHF.

The DNA of the CDR3 is TGTGCCAGCAGCCCGGACAGGTGGAGCAATCAGCCCCAGCATTTT. Amino acids: CASSPDRWSNQPQHF. The gene calls are TRBV5-8 and TRBJ1-5, with TRBD1 identical over 7 bases. The CDR3 contains 15 residues. The V gene end was trimmed by 4 bases and the J gene end by 1 base; junction bases not matched to a gene: 5. In germline, CDR1 is SGHTS, CDR2 YDEGEE.

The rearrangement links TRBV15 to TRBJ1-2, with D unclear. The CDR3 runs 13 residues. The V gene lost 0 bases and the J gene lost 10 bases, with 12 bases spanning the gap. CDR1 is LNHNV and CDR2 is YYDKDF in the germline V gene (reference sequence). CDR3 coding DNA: TGTGCCACCAGCAGAGATAACCGGGCGATCTACACCTTC. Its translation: CATSRDNRAIYTF. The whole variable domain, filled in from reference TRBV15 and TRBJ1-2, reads DAMVIQNPRYQVTQFGKPVTLSCSQTLNHNVMYWYQQKSSQAPKLLFHYYDKDFNNEADTPDNFQSRRPNTSFCFLDIRSPGLGDTAMYLCATSRDNRAIYTFGSGTRLTVV.

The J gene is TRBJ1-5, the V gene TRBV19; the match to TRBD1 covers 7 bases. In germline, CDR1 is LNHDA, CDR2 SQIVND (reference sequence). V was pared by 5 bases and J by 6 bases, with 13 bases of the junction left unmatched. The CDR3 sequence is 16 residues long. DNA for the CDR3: TGTGCCAGTAGTTTGGCCCGGGCAGGGGGATTTCAGCCCCAGCATTTT. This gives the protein CASSLARAGGFQPQHF.

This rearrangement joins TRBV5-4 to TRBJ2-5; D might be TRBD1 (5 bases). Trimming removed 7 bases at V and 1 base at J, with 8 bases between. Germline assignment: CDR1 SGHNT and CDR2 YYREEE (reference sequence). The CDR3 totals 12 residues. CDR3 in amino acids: CASVDSQETQYF. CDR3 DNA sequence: TGTGCCAGCGTCGACAGCCAAGAGACCCAGTACTTC.

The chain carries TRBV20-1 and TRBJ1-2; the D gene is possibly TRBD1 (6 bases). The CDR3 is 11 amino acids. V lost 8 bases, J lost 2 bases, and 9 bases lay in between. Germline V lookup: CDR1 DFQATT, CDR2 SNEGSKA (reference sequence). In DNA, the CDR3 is TGCAGTCTGGGGGCGAACTATGGCTACACCTTC. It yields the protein CSLGANYGYTF.

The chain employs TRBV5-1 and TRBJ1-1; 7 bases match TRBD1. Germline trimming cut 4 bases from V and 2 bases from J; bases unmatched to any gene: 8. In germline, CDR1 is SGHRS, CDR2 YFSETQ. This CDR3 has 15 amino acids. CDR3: CASSEDGTANTEAFF. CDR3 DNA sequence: TGCGCCAGCAGCGAAGACGGGACAGCCAACACTGAAGCTTTCTTT.

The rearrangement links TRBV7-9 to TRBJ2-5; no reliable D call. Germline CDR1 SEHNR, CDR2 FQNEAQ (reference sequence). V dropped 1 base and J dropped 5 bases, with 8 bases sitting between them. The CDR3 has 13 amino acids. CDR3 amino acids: CASSLGTTETQYF. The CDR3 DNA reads TGTGCCAGCAGCTTAGGAACAACGGAGACCCAGTACTTC. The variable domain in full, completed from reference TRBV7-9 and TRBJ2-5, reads DTGVSQNPRHKITKRGQNVTFRCDPISEHNRLYWYRQTLGQGPEFLTYFQNEAQLEKSRLLSDRFSAERPKGSFSTLEIQRTEQGDSAMYLCASSLGTTETQYFGPGTRLLVL.

CDR3 sequence: CASSLSARGSEQFF. CDR3 sequence (DNA): TGTGCCAGCAGTTTATCGGCTAGGGGGAGTGAGCAGTTCTTC. The chain combines TRBV27 with TRBJ2-1; TRBD1 is a possible D gene (6 bases). Trimming left V 0 bases short and J 9 bases short, with 12 bases between. CDR1 is MNHEY and CDR2 is SMNVEV in the germline V gene (reference sequence). The length of the CDR3 is 14 residues.

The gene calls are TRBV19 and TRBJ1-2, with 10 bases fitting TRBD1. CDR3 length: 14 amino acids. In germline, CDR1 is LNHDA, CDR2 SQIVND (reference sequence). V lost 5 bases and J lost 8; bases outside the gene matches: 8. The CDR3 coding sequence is TGTGCCAGTAGTTCCCAAGGGACAGGGGTAGGCTACACCTTC. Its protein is CASSSQGTGVGYTF.

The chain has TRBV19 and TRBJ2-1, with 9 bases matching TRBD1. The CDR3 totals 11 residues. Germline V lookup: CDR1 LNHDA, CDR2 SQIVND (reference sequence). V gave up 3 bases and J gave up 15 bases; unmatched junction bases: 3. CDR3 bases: TGTGCCAGTAGTATGACAGGGGGATGGTTCTTC. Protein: CASSMTGGWFF.

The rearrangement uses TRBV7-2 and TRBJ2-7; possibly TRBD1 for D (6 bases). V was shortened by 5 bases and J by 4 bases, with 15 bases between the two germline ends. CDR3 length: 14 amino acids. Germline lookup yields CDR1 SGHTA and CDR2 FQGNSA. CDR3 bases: TGTGCCAGCAGCCGGACAGACGAAGGTTACGAGCAGTACTTC. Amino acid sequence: CASSRTDEGYEQYF.

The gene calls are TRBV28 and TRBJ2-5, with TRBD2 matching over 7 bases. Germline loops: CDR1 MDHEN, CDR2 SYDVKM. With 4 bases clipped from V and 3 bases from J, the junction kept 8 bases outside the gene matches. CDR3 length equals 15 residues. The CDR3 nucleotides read TGTGCCAGCAGTTGGGTGGGTCTAGCGGAAGAGACCCAGTACTTC. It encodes CASSWVGLAEETQYF.

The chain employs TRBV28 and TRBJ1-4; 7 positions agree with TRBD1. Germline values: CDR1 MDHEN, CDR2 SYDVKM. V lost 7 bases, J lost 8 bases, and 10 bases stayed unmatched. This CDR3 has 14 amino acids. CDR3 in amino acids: CASTWTGSAEKLFF. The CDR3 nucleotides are TGTGCCAGCACATGGACAGGAAGCGCCGAAAAACTGTTTTTT.

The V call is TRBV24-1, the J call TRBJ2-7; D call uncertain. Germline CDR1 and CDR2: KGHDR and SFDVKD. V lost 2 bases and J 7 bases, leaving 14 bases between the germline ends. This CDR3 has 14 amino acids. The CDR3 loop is CATSDYGPTREQYF. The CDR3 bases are TGTGCCACCAGTGATTACGGGCCCACCCGGGAGCAGTACTTC.

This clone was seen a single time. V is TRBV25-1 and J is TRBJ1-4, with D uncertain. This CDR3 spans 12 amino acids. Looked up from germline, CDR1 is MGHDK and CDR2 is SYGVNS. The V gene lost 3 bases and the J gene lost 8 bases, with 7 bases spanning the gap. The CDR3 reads CASSDYSEKLFF. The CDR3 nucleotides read TGTGCCAGCAGTGATTATTCAGAAAAACTGTTTTTT.

The CDR3 here is CASSFNRDTAHYGYTF. The CDR3 region has the DNA TGCGCCAGCAGCTTCAATCGGGACACCGCACACTATGGCTACACCTTC. This sequence joins TRBV5-1 and TRBJ1-2; a possible D gene is TRBD1 (6 bases). The CDR3 totals 16 residues. Per germline, CDR1 SGHRS and CDR2 YFSETQ. Between the trimmed V and J ends, which lost 2 bases and 3 bases, there was a span of 17 bases. The whole variable domain, filled in from reference TRBV5-1 and TRBJ1-2, reads KAGVTQTPRYLIKTRGQQVTLSCSPISGHRSVSWYQQTPGQGLQFLFEYFSETQRNKGNFPGRFSGRQFSNSRSEMNVSTLELGDSALYLCASSFNRDTAHYGYTFGSGTRLTVV.

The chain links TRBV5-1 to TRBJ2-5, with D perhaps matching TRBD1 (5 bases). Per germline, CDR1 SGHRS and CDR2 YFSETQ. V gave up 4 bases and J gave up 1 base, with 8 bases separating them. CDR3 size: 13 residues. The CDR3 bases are TGCGCCAGCAGCCTAGGGGTCCAAGAGACCCAGTACTTC. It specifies CASSLGVQETQYF. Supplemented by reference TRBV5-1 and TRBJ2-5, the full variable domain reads KAGVTQTPRYLIKTRGQQVTLSCSPISGHRSVSWYQQTPGQGLQFLFEYFSETQRNKGNFPGRFSGRQFSNSRSEMNVSTLELGDSALYLCASSLGVQETQYFGPGTRLLVL.

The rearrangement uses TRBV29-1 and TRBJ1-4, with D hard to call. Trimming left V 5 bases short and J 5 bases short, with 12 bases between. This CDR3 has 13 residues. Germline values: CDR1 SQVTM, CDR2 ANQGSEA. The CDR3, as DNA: TGCAGCGTTTTTGGCATTGGCAATGAAAAACTGTTTTTT. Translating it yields CSVFGIGNEKLFF.

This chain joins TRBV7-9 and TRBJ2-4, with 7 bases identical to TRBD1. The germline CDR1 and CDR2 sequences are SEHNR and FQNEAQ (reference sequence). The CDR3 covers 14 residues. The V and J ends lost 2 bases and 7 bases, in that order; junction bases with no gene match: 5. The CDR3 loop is CASSLFDRDNIQYF. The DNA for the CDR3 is TGTGCCAGCAGCTTATTCGACAGGGACAACATTCAGTACTTC. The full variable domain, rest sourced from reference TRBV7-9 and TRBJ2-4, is DTGVSQNPRHKITKRGQNVTFRCDPISEHNRLYWYRQTLGQGPEFLTYFQNEAQLEKSRLLSDRFSAERPKGSFSTLEIQRTEQGDSAMYLCASSLFDRDNIQYFGAGTRLSVL.

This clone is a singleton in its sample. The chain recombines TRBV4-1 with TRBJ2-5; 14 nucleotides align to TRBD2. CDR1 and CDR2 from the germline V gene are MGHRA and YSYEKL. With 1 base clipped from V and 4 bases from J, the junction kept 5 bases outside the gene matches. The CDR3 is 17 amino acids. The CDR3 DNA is TGCGCCAGCAGCCAAGGACTAGCGGGAGGGCCGTTAGAGACCCAGTACTTC. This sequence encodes CASSQGLAGGPLETQYF.

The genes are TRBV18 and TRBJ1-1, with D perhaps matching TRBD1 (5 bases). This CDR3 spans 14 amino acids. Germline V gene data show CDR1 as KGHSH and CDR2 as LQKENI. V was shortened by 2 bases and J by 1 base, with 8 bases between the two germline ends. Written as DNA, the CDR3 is TGTGCCAGCTCACCAGGGGCGAAGAACACTGAAGCTTTCTTT. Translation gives CASSPGAKNTEAFF.

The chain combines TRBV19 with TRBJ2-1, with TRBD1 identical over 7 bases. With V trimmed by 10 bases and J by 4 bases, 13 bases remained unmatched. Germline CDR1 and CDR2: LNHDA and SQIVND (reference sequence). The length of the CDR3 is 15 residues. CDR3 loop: CATSTPGQIYNEQFF. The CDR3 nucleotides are TGTGCCACCTCGACCCCGGGACAGATTTACAATGAGCAGTTCTTC.

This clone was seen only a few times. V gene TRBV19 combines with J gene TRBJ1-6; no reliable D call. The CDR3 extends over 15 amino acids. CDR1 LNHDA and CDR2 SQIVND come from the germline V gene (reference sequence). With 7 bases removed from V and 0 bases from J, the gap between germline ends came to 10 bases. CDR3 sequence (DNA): TGTGCCAGTAAGATGGAGAGCTCCTATAATTCACCCCTCCACTTT. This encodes CASKMESSYNSPLHF.

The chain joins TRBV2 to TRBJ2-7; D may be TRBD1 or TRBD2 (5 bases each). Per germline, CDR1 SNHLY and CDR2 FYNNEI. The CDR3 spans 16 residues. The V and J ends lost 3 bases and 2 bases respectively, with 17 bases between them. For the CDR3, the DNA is TGTGCCAGCAGTGAGGGGACCTCCAGGGAACCCTACGAGCAGTACTTC. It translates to CASSEGTSREPYEQYF. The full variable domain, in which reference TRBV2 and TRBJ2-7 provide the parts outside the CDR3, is EPEVTQTPSHQVTQMGQEVILRCVPISNHLYFYWYRQILGQKVEFLVSFYNNEISEKSEIFDDQFSVERPDGSNFTLKIRSTKLEDSAMYFCASSEGTSREPYEQYFGPGTRLTVT.

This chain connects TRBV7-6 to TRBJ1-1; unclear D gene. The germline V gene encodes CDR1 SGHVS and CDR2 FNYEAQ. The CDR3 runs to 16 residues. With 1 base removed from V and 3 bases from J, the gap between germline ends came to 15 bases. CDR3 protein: CASSLVGPTGDTEAFF. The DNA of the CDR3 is TGTGCCAGCAGCTTAGTAGGGCCCACCGGGGACACTGAAGCTTTCTTT.

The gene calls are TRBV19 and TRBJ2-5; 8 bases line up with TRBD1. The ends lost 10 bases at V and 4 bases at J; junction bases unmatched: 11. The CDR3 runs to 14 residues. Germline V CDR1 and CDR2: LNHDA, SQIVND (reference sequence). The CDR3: CATSGGSKIETQYF. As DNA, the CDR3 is TGTGCCACCTCAGGGGGCAGTAAGATAGAGACCCAGTACTTC.

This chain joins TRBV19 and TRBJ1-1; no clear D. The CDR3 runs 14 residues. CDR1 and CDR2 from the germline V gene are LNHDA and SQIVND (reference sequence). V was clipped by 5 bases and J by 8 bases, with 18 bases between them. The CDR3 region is CASSSRGEAAEAFF. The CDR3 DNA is TGTGCCAGTAGTTCCAGAGGAGAGGCAGCCGAAGCTTTCTTT.

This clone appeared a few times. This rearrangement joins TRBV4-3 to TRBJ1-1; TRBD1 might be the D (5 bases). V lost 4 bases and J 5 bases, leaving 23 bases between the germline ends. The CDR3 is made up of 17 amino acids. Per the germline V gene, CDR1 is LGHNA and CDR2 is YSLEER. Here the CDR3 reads CASSRNSDIPTITEAFF. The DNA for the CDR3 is TGCGCCAGCAGCCGCAATTCGGACATCCCAACAATTACTGAAGCTTTCTTT.

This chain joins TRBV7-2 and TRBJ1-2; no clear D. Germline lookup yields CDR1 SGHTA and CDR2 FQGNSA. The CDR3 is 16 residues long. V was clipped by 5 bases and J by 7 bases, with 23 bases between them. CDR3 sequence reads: CASSNTPGSRRSGYTF. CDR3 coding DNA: TGTGCCAGCAGCAACACCCCGGGCTCTCGAAGGAGTGGCTACACCTTC. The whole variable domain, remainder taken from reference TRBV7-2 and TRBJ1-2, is GAGVSQSPSNKVTEKGKDVELRCDPISGHTALYWYRQSLGQGLEFLIYFQGNSAPDKSGLPSDRFSAERTGGSVSTLTIQRTQQEDSAVYLCASSNTPGSRRSGYTFGSGTRLTVV.

CDR3 coding DNA: TGTGCCAGCAGCTTATCCCCGGGCGGGGAGCAGTTCTTC. It encodes CASSLSPGGEQFF. The V and J genes are TRBV11-3 and TRBJ2-1, with D perhaps TRBD2 (5 bases). Trimming removed 2 bases at V and 10 bases at J, with 12 bases between. This CDR3 has 13 amino acids. The germline CDR1 and CDR2 sequences are SGHNT and YENEEA.